The 30 T cell receptor beta chains presented below share a single source sample, sequenced in a study of cytomegalovirus exposure and HLA in healthy donors. Primers included in the PCR were 60 Vbeta and 13 Jbeta primers. Method: immunoSEQ multiplex PCR; TCRdb's copy keeps in-frame clones and lacks some. The table lists approximately 140,000 clones, roughly three quarters of them singletons. Sequencing used PBMCs. All receptors come from a woman aged 45-60 years in good health and CMV-seronegative.

This clone was picked up one time. V gene TRBV5-6 combines with J gene TRBJ1-6; D remains unclear. V lost 0 bases and J 10 bases, leaving 5 bases between the germline ends. The CDR3 extends over 12 amino acids. Germline V gene lookup returns CDR1 SGHDT and CDR2 YYEEEE. DNA of the CDR3: TGTGCCAGCAGCTTGGATATGTCACCCCTCCACTTT. Amino acids: CASSLDMSPLHF.

The chain couples TRBV27 to TRBJ1-1; TRBD1 is a possible D gene (5 bases). Germline loops: CDR1 MNHEY, CDR2 SMNVEV (reference sequence). The CDR3 is 16 residues long. Trimming pared 6 bases from V and 4 bases from J, leaving 21 bases between. The CDR3 protein is CASRPRWGREGTEAFF. The CDR3 DNA sequence: TGTGCCAGCAGGCCCCGGTGGGGGAGGGAAGGCACTGAAGCTTTCTTT.

The rearrangement links TRBV5-5 to TRBJ1-5; D may be TRBD1 (5 bases). The CDR3 runs to 16 residues. V was shortened by 1 base and J by 3 bases, with 14 bases between the two germline ends. Germline V gives CDR1 SGHKS, CDR2 YYEKEE (reference sequence). The DNA of the CDR3 is TGTGCCAGCAGCTTGACCCCGGGGGGGAACAATCAGCCCCAGCATTTT. Translated: CASSLTPGGNNQPQHF.

This sequence joins TRBV7-8 and TRBJ2-3; 9 bases line up with TRBD2. Trimming took 4 bases from V and 4 from J; bases not matched to a gene: 6. The CDR3 consists of 15 residues. Germline-derived CDR1 and CDR2 are SGHVS and FQNEAQ. CDR3 sequence (DNA): TGTGCCAGCAGCTCCCGCGGGGGGGCCCCAGATACGCAGTATTTT. This sequence encodes CASSSRGGAPDTQYF.

This chain connects TRBV19 to TRBJ2-3; 10 nucleotides align to TRBD1. V gave up 10 bases and J gave up 4 bases; unmatched junction bases: 5. The CDR3 is 13 residues long. Germline CDR1 and CDR2: LNHDA and SQIVND (reference sequence). Here the CDR3 DNA reads TGTGCCATCCGGGACAGGGGTGCAGATACGCAGTATTTT. This sequence encodes CAIRDRGADTQYF.

The chain links TRBV30 to TRBJ1-4; 7 bases map to TRBD1. This CDR3 spans 14 amino acids. Germline V gives CDR1 GTSNPN, CDR2 SVGIG (reference sequence). V dropped 3 bases and J dropped 1; count of bases not matched to a gene: 2. In DNA form, the CDR3 reads TGTGCCTGGAGGGGACAGATAACTAATGAAAAACTGTTTTTT. Its translation: CAWRGQITNEKLFF.

This clone turned up a few times. This chain joins TRBV7-2 and TRBJ1-1; D is undetermined. The germline gives CDR1 SGHTA, CDR2 FQGNSA. This CDR3 is built from 15 residues. The V and J ends lost 1 base and 4 bases respectively, with 13 bases between them. The CDR3: CASSLVGGLGTEAFF. The DNA for the CDR3 is TGTGCCAGCAGCTTAGTAGGAGGGTTGGGCACTGAAGCTTTCTTT.

The CDR3 here is CASSLHSGFNNEQFF. The CDR3, as DNA: TGTGCCAGCAGCTTACATAGCGGGTTTAACAATGAGCAGTTCTTC. The chain employs TRBV11-3 and TRBJ2-1, with 7 bases identical to TRBD2. The V segment lost 2 bases and the J segment 5 bases; nucleotides outside the gene matches: 6. The CDR3 consists of 15 residues. Germline V lookup: CDR1 SGHNT, CDR2 YENEEA.

The chain has TRBV4-1 and TRBJ2-7; 11 bases line up with TRBD1. With 3 bases clipped from V and 3 bases from J, the junction kept 4 bases outside the gene matches. This CDR3 is built from 15 residues. Germline loops: CDR1 MGHRA, CDR2 YSYEKL. DNA of the CDR3: TGCGCCAGCAGCCACCCGGGACAGGGGGTCTACGAGCAGTACTTC. Residues: CASSHPGQGVYEQYF.

This chain connects TRBV27 to TRBJ2-3, with 13 bases lining up with TRBD2. The junction had 8 bases not matched to a gene; V was cut back by 5 bases and J by 9 bases. Germline CDR1 reads MNHEY; CDR2 reads SMNVEV (reference sequence). The CDR3 is made up of 15 amino acids. CDR3: CASSPTSGGAHTQYF. The CDR3 DNA is TGTGCCAGCAGTCCAACTAGCGGGGGGGCGCACACGCAGTATTTT.

V is TRBV11-2 and J is TRBJ2-7, with TRBD1 matching 8 bases. CDR1 SGHAT and CDR2 FQNNGV come from the germline V gene. The CDR3 runs 15 residues. After removal of 5 bases from V and 3 bases from J, the junction contained 9 bases not matched to a gene. The CDR3 reads CASSTPSDRVYEQYF. CDR3 in DNA: TGTGCCAGCAGCACCCCCTCGGACAGGGTCTACGAGCAGTACTTC. The entire variable domain, with the rest obtained from reference TRBV11-2 and TRBJ2-7, is as follows: EAGVAQSPRYKIIEKRQSVAFWCNPISGHATLYWYQQILGQGPKLLIQFQNNGVVDDSQLPKDRFSAERLKGVDSTLKIQPAKLEDSAVYLCASSTPSDRVYEQYFGPGTRLTVT.

The chain employs TRBV15 and TRBJ2-2, with D unclear. CDR1 LNHNV and CDR2 YYDKDF come from the germline V gene (reference sequence). CDR3 length: 16 residues. Trimming cost V 1 base and J 4 bases, with 13 bases left between them. In DNA, the CDR3 is TGTGCCACCAGCAGAGTCCGGCAGACGGGCACCGGGGAGCTGTTTTTT. Translating gives CATSRVRQTGTGELFF.

This clone occurred a few times. Here the CDR3 reads CASKGQGATGELFF. The CDR3 DNA reads TGCGCCAGCAAAGGACAGGGGGCCACCGGGGAGCTGTTTTTT. The V gene is TRBV10-2, the J gene TRBJ2-2; 11 bases line up with TRBD1. The CDR3 sequence is 14 residues long. J lost 4 bases, V lost 7 bases, and 2 bases had no gene match. The germline V gene encodes CDR1 WSHSY and CDR2 SAAADI.

The genes are TRBV6-5 and TRBJ1-1; a possible D gene is TRBD1 (5 bases). Germline values: CDR1 MNHEY, CDR2 SVGAGI. The CDR3 is 15 amino acids. The V end was cut by 2 bases, the J end by 0 bases, with 10 bases between. CDR3 amino acids: CASSYAGTMNTEAFF. DNA of the CDR3: TGTGCCAGCAGTTACGCGGGGACCATGAACACTGAAGCTTTCTTT.

The V and J genes are TRBV6-1 and TRBJ2-3; D is perhaps TRBD1 (5 bases). This CDR3 is 15 amino acids long. Germline CDR1 and CDR2: MNHNS and SASEGT. The V end lost 3 bases, the J end lost 2 bases, and 12 bases lay between the germline ends. The CDR3 is CASSELWGSTDTQYF. CDR3 bases: TGTGCCAGCAGTGAGCTGTGGGGCTCCACAGATACGCAGTATTTT.

The CDR3 loop is CSVRAGSSTDTQYF. The DNA for the CDR3 is TGCAGCGTTCGGGCAGGGTCTAGCACAGATACGCAGTATTTT. The rearrangement links TRBV29-1 to TRBJ2-3, with TRBD1 as a possible D gene (5 bases). The germline V gene encodes CDR1 SQVTM and CDR2 ANQGSEA. CDR3 size: 14 residues. V was shortened by 5 bases and J by 0 bases, with 12 bases between the two germline ends.

The rearrangement joins TRBV4-1 to TRBJ2-1, with 8 bases matching TRBD2. This CDR3 is built from 20 residues. Per the germline V gene, CDR1 is MGHRA and CDR2 is YSYEKL. The junction had 19 bases not matched to a gene; V was cut back by 4 bases and J by 2 bases. CDR3 residues: CASSRTPAVIAGRTYNEQFF. The DNA of the CDR3 is TGCGCCAGCAGCCGTACTCCCGCCGTCATAGCGGGGCGTACCTACAATGAGCAGTTCTTC.

V is TRBV19 and J is TRBJ2-1; D gene ambiguous. Trimming cost V 1 base and J 7 bases, with 11 bases left between them. Germline V gene sequence: CDR1 LNHDA, CDR2 SQIVND (reference sequence). The CDR3 extends over 14 amino acids. The CDR3 loop reads CASSIVSTTNEQFF. The CDR3 region has the DNA TGTGCCAGTAGTATAGTCTCCACGACTAATGAGCAGTTCTTC.

The chain combines TRBV13 with TRBJ2-7, with D maybe TRBD1 (5 bases). Germline V gene data show CDR1 as PRHDT and CDR2 as FYEKMQ (reference sequence). V lost 4 bases, J lost 3 bases, and 19 bases lay in between. CDR3 size: 16 residues. The CDR3 sequence: CASSYNKQENYYEQYF. The CDR3 DNA reads as TGTGCCAGCAGCTATAACAAACAGGAGAACTACTACGAGCAGTACTTC.

CDR3 DNA: TGTGCCAGCTCACCGTCGGGGGGCAATCAGCCCCAGCATTTT. This gives the protein CASSPSGGNQPQHF. J is TRBJ1-5 and V is TRBV18; possibly TRBD1 for D (5 bases). The CDR3 contains 14 residues. V gave up 3 bases and J gave up 2 bases, with 8 bases separating them. The germline V gene encodes CDR1 KGHSH and CDR2 LQKENI.

This clone was counted once. V usage is TRBV2 and J usage is TRBJ2-2; D might be TRBD1 (6 bases). The CDR3 loop spans 14 amino acids. Germline loops: CDR1 SNHLY, CDR2 FYNNEI. The V end was cut by 6 bases, the J end by 5 bases, with 13 bases between. For the CDR3, the DNA is TGTGCCAGCAGCGCCTACAGGGATACCGGGGAGCTGTTTTTT. This gives the protein CASSAYRDTGELFF.

V and J are TRBV7-8 and TRBJ1-2; 9 nucleotides align to TRBD1. CDR3 length: 17 amino acids. Germline CDR1 is SGHVS and CDR2 is FQNEAQ. V was clipped by 0 bases and J by 7 bases; unmatched bases: 12. In nucleotides, the CDR3 is TGTGCCAGCAGCTTAGCGGAACAGGGACAGGGATTTTCTGGCTACACCTTC. Translated, it gives CASSLAEQGQGFSGYTF. Variable domain in full (rest from reference TRBV7-8 and TRBJ1-2): GAGVSQSPRYKVAKRGQDVALRCDPISGHVSLFWYQQALGQGPEFLTYFQNEAQLDKSGLPSDRFFAERPEGSVSTLKIQRTQQEDSAVYLCASSLAEQGQGFSGYTFGSGTRLTVV.

Of note for this clone: Additional DNA sequences in this sample encode the identical CDR3. The gene calls are TRBV9 and TRBJ2-4; D call uncertain. Germline CDR1 and CDR2: SGDLS and YYNGEE. The CDR3 has 14 amino acids. V was pared by 2 bases and J by 0 bases, with 6 bases between. CDR3 in DNA: TGTGCCAGCAGCGTTGGCCTAGCCAAAAACATTCAGTACTTC. It specifies CASSVGLAKNIQYF.

The chain uses TRBV7-9 and TRBJ1-1, with D possibly being TRBD1 (6 bases). V lost 5 bases to trimming and J lost 1 base, with 17 bases between them. CDR3 length equals 16 residues. Per germline, CDR1 SEHNR and CDR2 FQNEAQ (reference sequence). The CDR3 here is CASSRSWQGKNTEAFF. CDR3 nucleotides: TGTGCCAGCAGCCGTTCCTGGCAGGGGAAGAACACTGAAGCTTTCTTT.

This clone was picked up one time. The V gene is TRBV30, the J gene TRBJ1-2; perhaps TRBD1 as D (5 bases). This CDR3 has 13 residues. V was cut by 3 bases and J by 6 bases, with 14 bases left in between. Germline V lookup: CDR1 GTSNPN, CDR2 SVGIG (reference sequence). The CDR3 DNA reads TGTGCCTGGAGGCCCGTAGGGGCAAATGGCTACACCTTC. It is translated as CAWRPVGANGYTF. The entire variable domain, with the rest obtained from reference TRBV30 and TRBJ1-2, is as follows: SQTIHQWPATLVQPVGSPLSLECTVEGTSNPNLYWYRQAAGRGLQLLFYSVGIGQISSEVPQNLSASRPQDRQFILSSKKLLLSDSGFYLCAWRPVGANGYTFGSGTRLTVV.

The chain is built from TRBV4-2 and TRBJ1-4, with 7 bases matching TRBD1. The junction had 2 bases not matched to a gene; V was cut back by 2 bases and J by 2 bases. CDR1 and CDR2 (germline): LGHNA, YNFKEQ. This CDR3 is built from 15 residues. CDR3 residues: CASSQPGQTNEKLFF. In DNA, the CDR3 is TGTGCCAGCAGCCAACCGGGACAGACTAATGAAAAACTGTTTTTT.

The gene calls are TRBV7-2 and TRBJ2-1, with TRBD2 matching 14 bases. CDR3 length equals 15 residues. V dropped 1 base and J dropped 10; count of bases not matched to a gene: 3. Germline V lookup: CDR1 SGHTA, CDR2 FQGNSA. The CDR3 reads CASSLGLAGGYEQFF. The DNA for the CDR3 is TGTGCCAGCAGCTTAGGACTAGCGGGGGGGTACGAGCAGTTCTTC.

V usage is TRBV6-1 and J usage is TRBJ2-1, with D possibly TRBD1 on 6 matching bases. Per germline, CDR1 MNHNS and CDR2 SASEGT. The ends were cut back, 7 bases at V and 8 bases at J, with 15 bases in the middle. The length of the CDR3 is 13 residues. The chain's CDR3 is CASIAGAVDEQFF. The CDR3 DNA reads as TGTGCCAGCATCGCAGGGGCCGTCGATGAGCAGTTCTTC.

The rearrangement uses TRBV9 and TRBJ1-5, with unresolved D. Germline CDR1 and CDR2: SGDLS and YYNGEE. Between the trimmed V and J ends, which lost 4 bases and 6 bases, there was a span of 14 bases. The CDR3 is made up of 14 amino acids. CDR3 protein: CASSQTASSQPQHF. CDR3 nucleotides: TGTGCCAGCAGCCAAACCGCTTCGAGTCAGCCCCAGCATTTT. Looking up the rest from reference TRBV9 and TRBJ1-5 gives the full variable domain: DSGVTQTPKHLITATGQRVTLRCSPRSGDLSVYWYQQSLDQGLQFLIQYYNGEERAKGNILERFSAQQFPDLHSELNLSSLELGDSALYFCASSQTASSQPQHFGDGTRLSIL.

The chain couples TRBV7-2 to TRBJ1-1; no definite D call. Trimming left V 5 bases short and J 0 bases short, with 19 bases between. The CDR3 has 17 residues. Germline-derived CDR1 and CDR2 are SGHTA and FQGNSA. The CDR3 coding sequence is TGTGCCAGCAGCCCTCACGCAGGACTGCACATGAACACTGAAGCTTTCTTT. Translation gives CASSPHAGLHMNTEAFF.